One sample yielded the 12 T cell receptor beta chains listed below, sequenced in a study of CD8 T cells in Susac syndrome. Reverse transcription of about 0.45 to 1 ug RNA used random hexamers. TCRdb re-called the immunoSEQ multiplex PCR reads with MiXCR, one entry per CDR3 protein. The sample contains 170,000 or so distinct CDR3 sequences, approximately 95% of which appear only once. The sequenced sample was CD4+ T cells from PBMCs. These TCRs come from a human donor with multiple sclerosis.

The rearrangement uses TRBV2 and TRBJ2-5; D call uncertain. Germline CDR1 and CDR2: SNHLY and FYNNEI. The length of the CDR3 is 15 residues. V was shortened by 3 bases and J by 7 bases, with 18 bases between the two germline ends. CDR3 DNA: TGTGCCAGCAGTGATTCGGCAGGACCATTGGGGACCCAGTACTTC. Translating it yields CASSDSAGPLGTQYF.

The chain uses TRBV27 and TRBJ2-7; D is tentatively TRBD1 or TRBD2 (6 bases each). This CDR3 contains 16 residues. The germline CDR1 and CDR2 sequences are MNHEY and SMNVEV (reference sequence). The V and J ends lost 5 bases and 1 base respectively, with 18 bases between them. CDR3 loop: CASSPQMLGGSYEQYF. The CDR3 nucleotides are TGTGCCAGCAGTCCTCAGATGTTAGGGGGGTCCTACGAGCAGTACTTC.

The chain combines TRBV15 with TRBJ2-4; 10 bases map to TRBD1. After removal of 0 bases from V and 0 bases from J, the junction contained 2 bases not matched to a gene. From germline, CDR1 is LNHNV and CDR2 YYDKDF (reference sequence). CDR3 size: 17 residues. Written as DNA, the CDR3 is TGTGCCACCAGCAGAGAAGGGACAGGGGAAGCCAAAAACATTCAGTACTTC. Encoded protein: CATSREGTGEAKNIQYF.

The CDR3 DNA reads TGTGCCAGTAGTATCGGTCCCCTTGCCGAAGCTTTCTTT. Protein sequence: CASSIGPLAEAFF. This chain links TRBV19 with TRBJ1-1; D is unclear. There are 13 residues in the CDR3. Germline V lookup: CDR1 LNHDA, CDR2 SQIVND (reference sequence). V was cut by 3 bases and J by 8 bases, with 13 bases left in between.

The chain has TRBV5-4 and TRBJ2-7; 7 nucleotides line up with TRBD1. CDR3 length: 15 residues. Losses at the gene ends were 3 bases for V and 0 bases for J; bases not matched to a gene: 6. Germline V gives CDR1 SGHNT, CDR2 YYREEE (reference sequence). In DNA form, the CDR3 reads TGTGCCAGCAGCTCGCCCCGGGACAGCTCCTACGAGCAGTACTTC. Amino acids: CASSSPRDSSYEQYF.

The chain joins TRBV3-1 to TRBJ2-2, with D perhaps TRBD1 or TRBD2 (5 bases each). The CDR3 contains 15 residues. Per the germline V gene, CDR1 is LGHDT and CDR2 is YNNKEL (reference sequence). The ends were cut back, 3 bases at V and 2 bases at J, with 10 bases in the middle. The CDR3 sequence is CASSQGRTNTGELFF. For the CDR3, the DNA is TGTGCCAGCAGCCAGGGGCGGACTAACACCGGGGAGCTGTTTTTT.

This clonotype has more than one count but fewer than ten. This CDR3 is CSAPTGTGKNIQYF. CDR3 coding DNA: TGCAGTGCCCCAACCGGGACAGGGAAAAACATTCAGTACTTC. This chain joins TRBV20-1 and TRBJ2-4; 9 positions agree with TRBD1. Trimming removed 6 bases from V and 4 bases from J; junction bases left unmatched: 7. In germline, CDR1 is DFQATT, CDR2 SNEGSKA (reference sequence). This CDR3 contains 14 residues.

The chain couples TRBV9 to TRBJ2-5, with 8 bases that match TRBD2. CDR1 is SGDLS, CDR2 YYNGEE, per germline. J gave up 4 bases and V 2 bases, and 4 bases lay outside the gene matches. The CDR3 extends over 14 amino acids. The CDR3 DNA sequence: TGTGCCAGCAGCGTTACGGGGGGGGGAGAGACCCAGTACTTC. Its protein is CASSVTGGGETQYF.

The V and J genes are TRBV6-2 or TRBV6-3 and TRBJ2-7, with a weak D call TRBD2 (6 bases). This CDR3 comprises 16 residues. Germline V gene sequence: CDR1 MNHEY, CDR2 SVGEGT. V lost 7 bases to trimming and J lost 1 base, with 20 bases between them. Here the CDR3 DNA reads TGTGCCAGCACCCCCGCTTTCCGGGACTCGTCCTACGAGCAGTACTTC. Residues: CASTPAFRDSSYEQYF.

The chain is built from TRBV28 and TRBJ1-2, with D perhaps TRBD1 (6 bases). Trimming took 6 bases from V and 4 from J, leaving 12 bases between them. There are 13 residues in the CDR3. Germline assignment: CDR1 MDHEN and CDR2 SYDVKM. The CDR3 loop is CASRTGQIYGYTF. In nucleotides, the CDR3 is TGTGCCAGCAGGACCGGACAGATCTATGGCTACACCTTC.

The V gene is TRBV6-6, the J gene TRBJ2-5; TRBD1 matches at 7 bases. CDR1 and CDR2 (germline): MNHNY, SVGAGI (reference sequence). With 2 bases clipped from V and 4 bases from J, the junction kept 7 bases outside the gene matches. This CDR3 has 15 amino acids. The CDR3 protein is CASSYRPNRGETQYF. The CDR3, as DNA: TGTGCCAGCAGTTACCGACCGAACAGGGGAGAGACCCAGTACTTC.

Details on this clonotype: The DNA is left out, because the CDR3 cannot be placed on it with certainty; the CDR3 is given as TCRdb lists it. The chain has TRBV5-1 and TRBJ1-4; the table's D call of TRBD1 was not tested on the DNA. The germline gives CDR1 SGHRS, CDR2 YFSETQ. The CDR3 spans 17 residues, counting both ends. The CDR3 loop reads CASSLARGQGLMKNCFF.